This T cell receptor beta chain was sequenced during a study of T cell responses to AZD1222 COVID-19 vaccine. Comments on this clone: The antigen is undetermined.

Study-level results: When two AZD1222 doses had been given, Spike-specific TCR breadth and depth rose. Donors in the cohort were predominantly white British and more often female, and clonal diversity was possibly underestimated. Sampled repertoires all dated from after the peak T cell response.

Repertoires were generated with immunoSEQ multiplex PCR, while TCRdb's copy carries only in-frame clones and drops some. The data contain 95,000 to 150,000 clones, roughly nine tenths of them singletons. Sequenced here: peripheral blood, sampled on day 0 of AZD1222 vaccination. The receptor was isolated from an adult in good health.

Written as DNA, the CDR3 is TGTGCCTGCCATCCCCCACCGGGATCTAGACCCCTCCACTTT. Translated: CACHPPPGSRPLHF. This chain connects TRBV30 to TRBJ1-6; no reliable D call. The CDR3 loop spans 14 amino acids. V was shortened by 6 bases and J by 12 bases, with 21 bases between the two germline ends. CDR1 is GTSNPN, CDR2 SVGIG, per germline (reference sequence).